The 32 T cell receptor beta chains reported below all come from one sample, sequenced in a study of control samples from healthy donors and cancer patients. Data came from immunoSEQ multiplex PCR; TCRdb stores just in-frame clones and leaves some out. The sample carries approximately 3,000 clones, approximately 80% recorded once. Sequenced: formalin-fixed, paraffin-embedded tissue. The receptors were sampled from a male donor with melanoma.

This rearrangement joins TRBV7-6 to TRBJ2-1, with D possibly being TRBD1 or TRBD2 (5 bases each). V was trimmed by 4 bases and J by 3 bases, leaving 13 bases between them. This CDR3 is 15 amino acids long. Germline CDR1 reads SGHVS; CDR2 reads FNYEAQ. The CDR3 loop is CASSYEAGSYNEQFF. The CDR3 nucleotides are TGTGCCAGCAGCTACGAAGCAGGGAGCTACAATGAGCAGTTCTTC.

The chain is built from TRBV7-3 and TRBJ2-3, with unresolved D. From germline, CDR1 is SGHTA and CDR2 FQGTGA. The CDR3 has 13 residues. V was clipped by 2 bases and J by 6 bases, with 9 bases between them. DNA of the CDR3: TGTGCCAGCAGCTTAGCGAGCATGGATACGCAGTATTTT. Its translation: CASSLASMDTQYF.

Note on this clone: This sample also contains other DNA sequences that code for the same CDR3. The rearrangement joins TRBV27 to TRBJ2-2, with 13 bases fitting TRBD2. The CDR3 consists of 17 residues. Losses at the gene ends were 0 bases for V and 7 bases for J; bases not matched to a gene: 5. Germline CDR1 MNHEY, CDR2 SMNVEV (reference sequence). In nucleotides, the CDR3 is TGTGCCAGCAGTTTATCGAGGACTAGCGGGAGTAGCGGGGAGCTGTTTTTT. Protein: CASSLSRTSGSSGELFF.

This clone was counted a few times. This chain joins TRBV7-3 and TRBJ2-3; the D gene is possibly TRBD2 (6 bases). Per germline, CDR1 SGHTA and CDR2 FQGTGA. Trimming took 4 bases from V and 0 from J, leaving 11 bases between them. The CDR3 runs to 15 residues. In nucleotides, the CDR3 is TGTGCCAGCAGCTATACCGGGACTAGCACAGATACGCAGTATTTT. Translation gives CASSYTGTSTDTQYF.

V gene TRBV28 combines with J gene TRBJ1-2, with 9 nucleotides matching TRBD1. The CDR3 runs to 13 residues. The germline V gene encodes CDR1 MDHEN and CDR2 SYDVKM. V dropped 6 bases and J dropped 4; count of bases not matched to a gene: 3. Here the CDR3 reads CASSQGQGYGYTF. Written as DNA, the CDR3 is TGTGCCAGCAGCCAGGGACAGGGCTATGGCTACACCTTC.

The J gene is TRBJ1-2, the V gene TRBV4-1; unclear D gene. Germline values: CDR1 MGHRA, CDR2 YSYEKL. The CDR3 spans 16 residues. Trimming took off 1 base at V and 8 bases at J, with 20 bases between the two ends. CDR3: CASSQARNDAAGGYTF. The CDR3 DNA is TGCGCCAGCAGCCAAGCGAGGAACGACGCGGCTGGGGGCTACACCTTC.

The chain's CDR3 is CASSVGRASSESRYNEQFF. CDR3 coding DNA: TGTGCCAGCAGCGTAGGCCGAGCATCAAGCGAGAGTAGGTACAATGAGCAGTTCTTC. The rearrangement links TRBV9 to TRBJ2-1; D ambiguous. Looked up from germline, CDR1 is SGDLS and CDR2 is YYNGEE. This CDR3 has 19 residues. Trimming cost V 0 bases and J 4 bases, with 23 bases left between them.

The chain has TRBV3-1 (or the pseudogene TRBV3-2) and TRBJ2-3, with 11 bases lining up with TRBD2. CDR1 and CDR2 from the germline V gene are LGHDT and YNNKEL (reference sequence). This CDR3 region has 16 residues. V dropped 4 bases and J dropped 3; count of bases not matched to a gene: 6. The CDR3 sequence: CASSPTSGSGTDTQYF. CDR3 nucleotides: TGTGCCAGCAGCCCAACTAGCGGGAGTGGAACAGATACGCAGTATTTT.

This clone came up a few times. This chain's CDR3 is CASSSTGAHGYTF. DNA of the CDR3: TGTGCCAGCAGCAGTACAGGGGCACATGGCTACACCTTC. The chain has TRBV6-5 and TRBJ1-2; 7 nucleotides align to TRBD1. Germline lookup yields CDR1 MNHEY and CDR2 SVGAGI. V lost 6 bases to trimming and J lost 6 bases; unmatched junction nucleotides: 7. The CDR3 is 13 amino acids.

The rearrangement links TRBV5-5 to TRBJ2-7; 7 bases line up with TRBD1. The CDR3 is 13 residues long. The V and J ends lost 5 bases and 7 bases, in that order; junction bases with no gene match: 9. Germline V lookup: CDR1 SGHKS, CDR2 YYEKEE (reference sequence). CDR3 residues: CASSFTGAREQYF. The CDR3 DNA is TGTGCCAGCAGTTTCACAGGGGCTAGGGAGCAGTACTTC.

The CDR3 sequence is CASSQGLAGEDTQYF. The CDR3 nucleotides read TGCGCCAGCAGCCAAGGACTAGCGGGAGAAGATACGCAGTATTTT. This chain links TRBV4-1 with TRBJ2-3, with 12 bases aligning to TRBD2. This CDR3 has 15 residues. J lost 5 bases, V lost 1 base, and 1 base had no gene match. CDR1 MGHRA and CDR2 YSYEKL come from the germline V gene.

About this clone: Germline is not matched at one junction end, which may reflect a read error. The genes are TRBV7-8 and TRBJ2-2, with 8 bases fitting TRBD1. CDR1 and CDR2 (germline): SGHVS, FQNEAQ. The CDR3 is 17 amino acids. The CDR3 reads CASSLLGQGRNTRELFF. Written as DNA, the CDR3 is TGTGCCAGCAGCCTTCTCGGACAGGGAAGGAACACCAGGGAGCTGTTTTTT.

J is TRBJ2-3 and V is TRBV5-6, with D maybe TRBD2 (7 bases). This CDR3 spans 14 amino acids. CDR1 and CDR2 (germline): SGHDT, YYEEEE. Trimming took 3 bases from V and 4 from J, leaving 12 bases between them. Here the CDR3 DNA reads TGTGCCAGCAGCTCCTGGGGGGGCTCAGATACGCAGTATTTT. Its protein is CASSSWGGSDTQYF.

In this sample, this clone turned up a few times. CDR3 amino acids: CASTPAGTASYEQYF. Here the CDR3 DNA reads TGTGCCAGCACCCCCGCCGGGACAGCCTCCTACGAGCAGTACTTC. The rearrangement joins TRBV6-2 or TRBV6-3 to TRBJ2-7, with 7 bases matching TRBD1. The V gene end was trimmed by 7 bases and the J gene end by 0 bases; junction bases not matched to a gene: 9. Germline assignment: CDR1 MNHEY and CDR2 SVGEGT. CDR3 length: 15 amino acids.

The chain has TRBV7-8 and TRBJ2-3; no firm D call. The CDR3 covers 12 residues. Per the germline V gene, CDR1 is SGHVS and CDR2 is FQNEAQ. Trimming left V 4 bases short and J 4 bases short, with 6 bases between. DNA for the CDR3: TGTGCCAGCAGCTCGTATGCAGATACGCAGTATTTT. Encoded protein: CASSSYADTQYF.

As DNA, the CDR3 is TGTGCCAGCAGCCTCCGACACGGGGAGCTGTTTTTT. Translation: CASSLRHGELFF. The V call is TRBV11-3, the J call TRBJ2-2; D remains unclear. V lost 5 bases and J 7 bases, leaving 8 bases between the germline ends. The CDR3 runs to 12 residues. The germline gives CDR1 SGHNT, CDR2 YENEEA.

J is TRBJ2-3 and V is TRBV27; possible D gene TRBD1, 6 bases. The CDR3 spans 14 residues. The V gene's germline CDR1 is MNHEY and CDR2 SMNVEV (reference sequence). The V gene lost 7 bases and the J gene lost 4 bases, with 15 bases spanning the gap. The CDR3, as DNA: TGTGCCAGCAACCCAGGGGTAGTGCCAGATACGCAGTATTTT. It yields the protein CASNPGVVPDTQYF.

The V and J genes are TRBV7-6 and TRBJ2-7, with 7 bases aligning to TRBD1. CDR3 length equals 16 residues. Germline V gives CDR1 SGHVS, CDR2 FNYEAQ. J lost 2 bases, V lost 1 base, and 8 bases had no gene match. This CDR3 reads CASSLVPGDRTYEQYF. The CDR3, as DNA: TGTGCCAGCAGCTTAGTGCCCGGGGACAGAACCTACGAGCAGTACTTC.

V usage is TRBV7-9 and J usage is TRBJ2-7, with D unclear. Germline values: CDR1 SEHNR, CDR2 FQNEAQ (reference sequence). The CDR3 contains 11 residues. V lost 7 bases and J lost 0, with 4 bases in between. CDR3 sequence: CASTNSYEQYF. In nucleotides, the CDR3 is TGTGCCAGCACCAACTCCTACGAGCAGTACTTC.

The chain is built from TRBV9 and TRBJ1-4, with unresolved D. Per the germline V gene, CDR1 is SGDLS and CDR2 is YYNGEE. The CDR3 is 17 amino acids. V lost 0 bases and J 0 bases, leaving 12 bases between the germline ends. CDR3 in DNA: TGTGCCAGCAGCGTAGGAAGGGAATACGCAACTAATGAAAAACTGTTTTTT. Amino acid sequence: CASSVGREYATNEKLFF.

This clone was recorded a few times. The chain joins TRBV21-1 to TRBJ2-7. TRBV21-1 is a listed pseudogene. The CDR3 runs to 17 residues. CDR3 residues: CASSNSKREISSYEQYF. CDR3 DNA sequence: TGTGCCAGCAGCAATTCGAAAAGGGAAATCAGCTCCTACGAGCAGTACTTC.

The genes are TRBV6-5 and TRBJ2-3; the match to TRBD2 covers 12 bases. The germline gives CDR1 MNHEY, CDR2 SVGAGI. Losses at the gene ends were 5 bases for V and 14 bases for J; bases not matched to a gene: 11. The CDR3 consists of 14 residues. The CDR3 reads CASSTGTSGSRGYF. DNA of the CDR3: TGTGCCAGCAGTACCGGGACTAGCGGGTCCCGGGGGTATTTT.

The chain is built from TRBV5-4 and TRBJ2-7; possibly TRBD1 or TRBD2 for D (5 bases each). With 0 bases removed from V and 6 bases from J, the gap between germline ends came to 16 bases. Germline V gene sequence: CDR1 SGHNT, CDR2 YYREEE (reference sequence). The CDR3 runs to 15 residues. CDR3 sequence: CASSLGRERLGEQYF. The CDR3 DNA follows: TGTGCCAGCAGCTTGGGCAGGGAGCGGCTGGGCGAGCAGTACTTC.

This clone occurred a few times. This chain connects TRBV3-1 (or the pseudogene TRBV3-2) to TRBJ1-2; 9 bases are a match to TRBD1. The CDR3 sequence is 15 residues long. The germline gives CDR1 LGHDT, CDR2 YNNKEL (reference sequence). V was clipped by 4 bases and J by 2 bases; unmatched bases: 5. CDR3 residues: CASSPRDRVNYGYTF. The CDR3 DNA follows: TGTGCCAGCAGCCCCCGGGACAGGGTGAACTATGGCTACACCTTC.

The CDR3 bases are TGTGCCAGCAGTTTTAGCTTCGTGGGGCAGTACGAGCAGTACTTC. It specifies CASSFSFVGQYEQYF. The chain uses TRBV28 and TRBJ2-7, with D possibly matching TRBD1 (5 bases). The CDR3 length is 15 residues. Germline CDR1 MDHEN, CDR2 SYDVKM. Trimming shortened V by 3 bases and J by 4 bases, and 16 bases separated the two germline ends.

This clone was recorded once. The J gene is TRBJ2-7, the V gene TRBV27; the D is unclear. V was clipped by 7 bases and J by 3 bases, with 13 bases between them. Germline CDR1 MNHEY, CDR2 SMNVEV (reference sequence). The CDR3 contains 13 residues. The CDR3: CASIGPGDYEQYF. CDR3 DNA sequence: TGTGCCAGCATAGGGCCAGGAGACTACGAGCAGTACTTC.

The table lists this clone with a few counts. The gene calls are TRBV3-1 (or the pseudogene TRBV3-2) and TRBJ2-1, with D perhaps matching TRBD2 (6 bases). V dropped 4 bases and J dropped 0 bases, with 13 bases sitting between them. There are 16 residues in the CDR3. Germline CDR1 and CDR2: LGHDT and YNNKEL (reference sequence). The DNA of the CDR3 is TGTGCCAGCAGCCCAAATTTAGCGGCCTCCTACAATGAGCAGTTCTTC. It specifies CASSPNLAASYNEQFF.

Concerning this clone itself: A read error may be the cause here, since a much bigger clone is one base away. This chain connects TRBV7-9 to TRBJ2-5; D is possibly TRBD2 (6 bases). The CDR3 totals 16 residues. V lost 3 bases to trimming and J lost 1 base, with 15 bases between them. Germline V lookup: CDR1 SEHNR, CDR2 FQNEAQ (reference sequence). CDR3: CASSFSRGKSQETQYF. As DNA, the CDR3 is TGTGCCAGCAGCTTCTCCCGCGGGAAGAGCCAAGAGACCCAGTACTTC. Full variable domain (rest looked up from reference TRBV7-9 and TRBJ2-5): DTGVSQNPRHKITKRGQNVTFRCDPISEHNRLYWYRQTLGQGPEFLTYFQNEAQLEKSRLLSDRFSAERPKGSFSTLEIQRTEQGDSAMYLCASSFSRGKSQETQYFGPGTRLLVL.

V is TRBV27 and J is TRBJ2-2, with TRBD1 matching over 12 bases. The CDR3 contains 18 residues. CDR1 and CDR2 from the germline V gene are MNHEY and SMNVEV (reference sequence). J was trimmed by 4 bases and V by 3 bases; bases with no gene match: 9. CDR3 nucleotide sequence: TGTGCCAGCAGTTTTTGGGACAGGGGGCGCGTCGGCACCGGGGAGCTGTTTTTT. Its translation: CASSFWDRGRVGTGELFF.

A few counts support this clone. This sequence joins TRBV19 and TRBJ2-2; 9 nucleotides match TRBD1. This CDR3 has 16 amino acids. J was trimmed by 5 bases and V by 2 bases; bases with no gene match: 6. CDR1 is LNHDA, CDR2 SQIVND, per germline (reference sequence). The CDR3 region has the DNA TGTGCCAGTAGTATAAGGGGACAGGGAGCGACCGGGGAGCTGTTTTTT. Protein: CASSIRGQGATGELFF.

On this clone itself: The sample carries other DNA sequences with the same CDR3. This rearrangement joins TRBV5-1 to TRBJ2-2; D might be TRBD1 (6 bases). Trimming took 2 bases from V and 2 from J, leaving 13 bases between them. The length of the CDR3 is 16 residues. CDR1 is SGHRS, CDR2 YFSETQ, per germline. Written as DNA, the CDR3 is TGCGCCAGCAGCTTACCAGGGGCCGCTAACACCGGGGAGCTGTTTTTT. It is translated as CASSLPGAANTGELFF. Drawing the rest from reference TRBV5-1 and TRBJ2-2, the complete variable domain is KAGVTQTPRYLIKTRGQQVTLSCSPISGHRSVSWYQQTPGQGLQFLFEYFSETQRNKGNFPGRFSGRQFSNSRSEMNVSTLELGDSALYLCASSLPGAANTGELFFGEGSRLTVL.

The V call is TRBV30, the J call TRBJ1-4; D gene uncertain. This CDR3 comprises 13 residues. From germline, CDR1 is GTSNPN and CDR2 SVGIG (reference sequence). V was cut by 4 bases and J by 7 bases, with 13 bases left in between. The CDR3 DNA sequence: TGTGCCTGGACCCCCGGCCTGAGTGAAAAACTGTTTTTT. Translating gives CAWTPGLSEKLFF.